The 30 T cell receptor beta chains in this list originate from one sample, sequenced in a study of blood T cell repertoires in COVID-19. Data came from immunoSEQ multiplex PCR; TCRdb stores just in-frame clones and leaves some out. Here the sample spans approximately 170,000 clones, roughly 80% being singletons. Material: PBMCs or T cells enriched from blood (not recorded which). The receptors originated from a woman aged 45-65 years who had recovered from COVID-19.

The chain links TRBV7-8 to TRBJ2-2, with 8 bases aligning to TRBD1. Germline CDR1 SGHVS, CDR2 FQNEAQ. V shed 5 bases and J 6 bases; nucleotides not matched to a gene: 5. This CDR3 spans 14 amino acids. CDR3 in amino acids: CASSEQGGAGELFF. CDR3 in DNA: TGTGCCAGCAGCGAACAGGGGGGTGCCGGGGAGCTGTTTTTT.

The chain employs TRBV11-2 and TRBJ2-3; D ambiguous. The V end was cut by 7 bases, the J end by 2 bases, with 7 bases between. The CDR3 is 12 residues long. Germline-derived CDR1 and CDR2 are SGHAT and FQNNGV. CDR3 sequence: CASNSYTDTQYF. CDR3 nucleotides: TGTGCCAGCAACTCCTACACAGATACGCAGTATTTT.

CDR3 in DNA: TGTGCCAGCAGCTCGGGACTAGTCCATACGCAGTATTTT. As protein: CASSSGLVHTQYF. V and J are TRBV7-2 and TRBJ2-3; TRBD2 aligns across 8 bases. Per germline, CDR1 SGHTA and CDR2 FQGNSA. Trimming cost V 4 bases and J 7 bases; bases outside gene matches: 4. This CDR3 contains 13 residues.

With respect to this clone: A read error may produce the germline difference seen at one junction end. As DNA, the CDR3 is TGTGCCAGCAGTTCCTTCAATGAGCAGTTCTTC. Protein product: CASSSFNEQFF. The genes are TRBV2 and TRBJ2-1; D uncertain. In germline, CDR1 is SNHLY, CDR2 FYNNEI. CDR3 size: 11 residues.

The chain joins TRBV7-8 to TRBJ1-4; tentative D call: TRBD1 (6 bases). This CDR3 is built from 15 residues. V lost 3 bases and J 4 bases, leaving 12 bases between the germline ends. The germline CDR1 and CDR2 sequences are SGHVS and FQNEAQ. DNA for the CDR3: TGTGCCAGCAGCTTTCGTGGACAGTTTAATGAAAAACTGTTTTTT. Amino acids: CASSFRGQFNEKLFF.

This chain connects TRBV19 to TRBJ1-6; the D gene is possibly TRBD1 (5 bases). V lost 7 bases, J lost 0 bases, and 10 bases lay in between. Germline V gene data show CDR1 as LNHDA and CDR2 as SQIVND (reference sequence). The CDR3 has 15 residues. The CDR3 protein is CASTSGFSYNSPLHF. CDR3 nucleotide sequence: TGTGCCAGTACATCAGGGTTCTCCTATAATTCACCCCTCCACTTT.

The chain has TRBV28 and TRBJ1-2; 9 nucleotides line up with TRBD1. This CDR3 comprises 14 residues. V trimming: 6 bases; J trimming: 4 bases; junction bases outside the gene matches: 6. Germline assignment: CDR1 MDHEN and CDR2 SYDVKM. This chain's CDR3 is CASRIPDRGYGYTF. The CDR3 coding sequence is TGTGCCAGCAGGATCCCGGACAGGGGCTATGGCTACACCTTC.

V is TRBV19 and J is TRBJ1-5; possible D gene TRBD1, 6 bases. Trimming stripped 4 bases from V and 12 bases from J, with 13 bases between. The CDR3 consists of 12 residues. Germline values: CDR1 LNHDA, CDR2 SQIVND (reference sequence). CDR3 residues: CASSNGKGGQHF. The CDR3 DNA sequence: TGTGCCAGTAGTAATGGAAAAGGGGGCCAGCATTTT.

This chain links TRBV9 with TRBJ2-4; D may be TRBD1 (6 bases). The germline V gene encodes CDR1 SGDLS and CDR2 YYNGEE. V was clipped by 4 bases and J by 1 base, with 18 bases between them. This CDR3 is built from 17 residues. The CDR3 DNA reads TGTGCCAGCAGCCCTGACCAATTCCAGGGGGCCAAAAACATTCAGTACTTC. Translated: CASSPDQFQGAKNIQYF.

This clone was counted ten times or more. The genes are TRBV4-3 and TRBJ2-7; a weak D match, TRBD1 (5 bases). Germline CDR1 LGHNA, CDR2 YSLEER. CDR3 length: 18 amino acids. V shed 0 bases and J shed 1 base, with 19 bases lying between them. This CDR3 is CASSQETARAGASYEQYF. In DNA form, the CDR3 reads TGCGCCAGCAGCCAAGAGACGGCCCGGGCTGGGGCTTCCTACGAGCAGTACTTC.

J is TRBJ2-3 and V is TRBV10-3; 12 nucleotides line up with TRBD2. J gave up 0 bases and V 10 bases, and 8 bases lay outside the gene matches. The CDR3 has 16 residues. The germline gives CDR1 ENHRY, CDR2 SYGVKD. The DNA of the CDR3 is TGTGCCACGGGACGCGGGACTAGCGGGAGCACAGATACGCAGTATTTT. Encoded protein: CATGRGTSGSTDTQYF.

In its sample, this clone was seen once. The V gene is TRBV7-2, the J gene TRBJ2-7; D is undetermined. CDR1 and CDR2 (germline): SGHTA, FQGNSA. V lost 2 bases and J 3 bases, leaving 11 bases between the germline ends. The CDR3 is 14 residues long. This CDR3 reads CASSLRGEIYEQYF. The DNA of the CDR3 is TGTGCCAGCAGCTTAAGAGGCGAGATCTACGAGCAGTACTTC.

This clone was recorded once. V is TRBV5-1 and J is TRBJ1-3; D is unclear. This CDR3 has 15 residues. The ends were cut back, 0 bases at V and 0 bases at J, with 7 bases in the middle. From germline, CDR1 is SGHRS and CDR2 YFSETQ. CDR3 coding DNA: TGCGCCAGCAGCTTGGCGCCCAGCTCTGGAAACACCATATATTTT. This encodes CASSLAPSSGNTIYF.

V usage is TRBV28 and J usage is TRBJ1-5; maybe TRBD1 (5 bases). This CDR3 has 15 amino acids. Trimming removed 8 bases from V and 6 bases from J, with 20 bases in between. Germline CDR1 and CDR2: MDHEN and SYDVKM. CDR3 protein: CASRSPSGLIQPQHF. The CDR3 nucleotides read TGTGCCAGCCGGAGCCCATCAGGGCTGATTCAGCCCCAGCATTTT.

The CDR3 DNA is TGTGCCAGCAGTCTCGACAGGGGTGTAGTGTGGGGTAGAAACACCATATATTTT. Translated: CASSLDRGVVWGRNTIYF. The V gene is TRBV7-8, the J gene TRBJ1-3; 8 bases map to TRBD1. CDR1 SGHVS and CDR2 FQNEAQ come from the germline V gene. The CDR3 has 18 amino acids. V was clipped by 6 bases and J by 5 bases; unmatched bases: 18.

The rearrangement links TRBV6-4 to TRBJ2-3, with D possibly TRBD2 on 6 matching bases. Germline V gene sequence: CDR1 MRHNA, CDR2 SNTAGT. The CDR3 spans 14 residues. V was shortened by 9 bases and J by 2 bases, with 15 bases between the two germline ends. CDR3 sequence reads: CARLNSGHTDTQYF. The CDR3 DNA reads TGTGCCAGGCTGAATAGCGGACACACAGATACGCAGTATTTT.

V usage is TRBV12-3 or TRBV12-4 and J usage is TRBJ2-1; TRBD1 aligns across 9 bases. The CDR3 has 13 amino acids. V shed 6 bases, J shed 6 bases, and the junction held 3 bases outside the gene matches. This CDR3 is CASSWTGANEQFF. CDR3 nucleotides: TGTGCCAGCAGCTGGACAGGGGCCAATGAGCAGTTCTTC.

The rearrangement uses TRBV6-6 and TRBJ1-4, with a tentative D call TRBD1 (6 bases). The CDR3 has 16 amino acids. Germline-derived CDR1 and CDR2 are MNHNY and SVGAGI (reference sequence). Between the trimmed V and J ends, which lost 5 bases and 0 bases, there was a span of 13 bases. CDR3 nucleotide sequence: TGTGCCAGCAGTCGATCAGGGGTTGCAACTAATGAAAAACTGTTTTTT. Protein product: CASSRSGVATNEKLFF.

This clone was detected once. The chain couples TRBV7-2 to TRBJ2-1; 13 bases match TRBD2. Trimming cost V 5 bases and J 9 bases; bases outside gene matches: 7. The CDR3 loop spans 15 amino acids. The V gene's germline CDR1 is SGHTA and CDR2 FQGNSA. The CDR3: CASSVGLAGVPEQFF. The CDR3 coding sequence is TGTGCCAGCAGCGTAGGACTAGCGGGAGTTCCTGAGCAGTTCTTC.

The V call is TRBV4-2, the J call TRBJ2-7; TRBD2 agrees at 8 bases. The length of the CDR3 is 15 residues. V lost 4 bases and J lost 0; bases outside the gene matches: 5. Germline V gene data show CDR1 as LGHNA and CDR2 as YNFKEQ. The CDR3 bases are TGTGCCAGCAGCCCTTACGGGAGGGACTCCTACGAGCAGTACTTC. Encoded protein: CASSPYGRDSYEQYF.

The J gene is TRBJ2-3, the V gene TRBV7-2; D is possibly TRBD2 (6 bases). The V and J ends lost 0 bases and 2 bases respectively, with 9 bases between them. Germline loops: CDR1 SGHTA, CDR2 FQGNSA. CDR3 length: 15 residues. The CDR3 nucleotides are TGTGCCAGCAGCTTAGCCCGGGGGTTCACAGATACGCAGTATTTT. Its protein is CASSLARGFTDTQYF.

This chain joins TRBV5-1 and TRBJ2-2; 7 positions agree with TRBD2. The germline gives CDR1 SGHRS, CDR2 YFSETQ. The CDR3 covers 17 residues. Trimming took 0 bases from V and 2 from J; bases not matched to a gene: 7. CDR3 in DNA: TGCGCCAGCAGCTTGGCCTTCGGGGAGGGCAACACCGGGGAGCTGTTTTTT. Translated, it gives CASSLAFGEGNTGELFF. Variable domain in full (rest from reference TRBV5-1 and TRBJ2-2): KAGVTQTPRYLIKTRGQQVTLSCSPISGHRSVSWYQQTPGQGLQFLFEYFSETQRNKGNFPGRFSGRQFSNSRSEMNVSTLELGDSALYLCASSLAFGEGNTGELFFGEGSRLTVL.

This sequence joins TRBV2 and TRBJ2-7; 7 bases agree with TRBD2. There are 11 residues in the CDR3. J was trimmed by 7 bases and V by 10 bases; bases with no gene match: 7. Germline V lookup: CDR1 SNHLY, CDR2 FYNNEI. The DNA for the CDR3 is TGTGCCATTGGGGGGGGGAGTGAGCAGTACTTC. It is translated as CAIGGGSEQYF. Full variable domain (outside the CDR3, taken from reference TRBV2 and TRBJ2-7): EPEVTQTPSHQVTQMGQEVILRCVPISNHLYFYWYRQILGQKVEFLVSFYNNEISEKSEIFDDQFSVERPDGSNFTLKIRSTKLEDSAMYFCAIGGGSEQYFGPGTRLTVT.

The chain recombines TRBV19 with TRBJ1-6; no clear D gene. Looked up from germline, CDR1 is LNHDA and CDR2 is SQIVND (reference sequence). This CDR3 is built from 14 residues. The V gene lost 3 bases and the J gene lost 9 bases, with 12 bases spanning the gap. CDR3 in DNA: TGTGCCAGTAGTATCGAGGCCTTGGCTTCACCCCTCCACTTT. Its translation is CASSIEALASPLHF. The whole variable domain, filled in from reference TRBV19 and TRBJ1-6, reads DGGITQSPKYLFRKEGQNVTLSCEQNLNHDAMYWYRQDPGQGLRLIYYSQIVNDFQKGDIAEGYSVSREKKESFPLTVTSAQKNPTAFYLCASSIEALASPLHFGNGTRLTVT.

This chain joins TRBV18 and TRBJ2-7; 9 bases line up with TRBD1. Germline assignment: CDR1 KGHSH and CDR2 LQKENI. This CDR3 comprises 18 residues. Trimming took 2 bases from V and 2 from J; bases not matched to a gene: 13. CDR3 loop: CASSPGTGTSARTYEQYF. The CDR3 coding sequence is TGTGCCAGCTCACCAGGGACAGGGACCTCGGCTAGGACCTACGAGCAGTACTTC. The full variable domain, its missing parts supplied by reference TRBV18 and TRBJ2-7, is NAGVMQNPRHLVRRRGQEARLRCSPMKGHSHVYWYRQLPEEGLKFMVYLQKENIIDESGMPKERFSAEFPKEGPSILRIQQVVRGDSAAYFCASSPGTGTSARTYEQYFGPGTRLTVT.

This clone was counted between two and nine times. The chain uses TRBV3-1 (or the pseudogene TRBV3-2) and TRBJ1-1; 9 nucleotides align to TRBD1. V lost 4 bases to trimming and J lost 5 bases; unmatched junction nucleotides: 5. The CDR3 has 14 amino acids. Germline V gene sequence: CDR1 LGHDT, CDR2 YNNKEL (reference sequence). The CDR3 DNA reads TGTGCCAGCAGCCCACGGACAGGGGAGACTGAAGCTTTCTTT. Its translation is CASSPRTGETEAFF.

This clone showed up just a few times. The CDR3 is CASSITPPGKSGYTF. The DNA of the CDR3 is TGTGCCAGTAGTATAACCCCCCCGGGGAAGTCGGGCTACACCTTC. V gene TRBV19 combines with J gene TRBJ1-2, with D unclear. The germline CDR1 and CDR2 sequences are LNHDA and SQIVND (reference sequence). V was clipped by 2 bases and J by 8 bases, with 18 bases between them. This CDR3 is built from 15 residues.

The rearrangement links TRBV28 to TRBJ1-4, with 8 bases aligning to TRBD1. The CDR3 is 15 residues long. In germline, CDR1 is MDHEN, CDR2 SYDVKM. After removal of 2 bases from V and 5 bases from J, the junction contained 4 bases not matched to a gene. The chain's CDR3 is CASSLPGTGNEKLFF. CDR3 DNA: TGTGCCAGCAGTTTACCGGGGACAGGCAATGAAAAACTGTTTTTT.

The chain has TRBV19 and TRBJ2-3; perhaps TRBD2 as D (6 bases). CDR3 length: 17 residues. Trimming stripped 1 base from V and 1 base from J, with 15 bases between. Germline V gene lookup returns CDR1 LNHDA and CDR2 SQIVND (reference sequence). The CDR3 loop reads CASSIGPGEVGTDTQYF. The CDR3 nucleotides are TGTGCCAGTAGTATAGGACCGGGGGAGGTAGGCACAGATACGCAGTATTTT.

Worth noting for this clone: This sample includes further DNA sequences coding for the same CDR3. J is TRBJ2-3 and V is TRBV19; 9 nucleotides match TRBD2. Trimming took 6 bases from V and 3 from J; bases not matched to a gene: 4. Germline-derived CDR1 and CDR2 are LNHDA and SQIVND (reference sequence). The CDR3 sequence is 14 residues long. Here the CDR3 DNA reads TGTGCCAGTAGCGGTAGCGGGGGAACAGATACGCAGTATTTT. It specifies CASSGSGGTDTQYF.